This is a list of T cell receptor beta chains from one sample in a study of blood T cell repertoires in COVID-19. Here immunoSEQ multiplex PCR was the method, and the copy in TCRdb shows in-frame clones only, minus some. The table has about 240,000 clones, approximately 83% seen once; the top ten hold approximately 9.4%. The sequenced material came from peripheral blood. These receptors came from a woman older than 75 with acute or convalescent COVID-19. Both conserved end residues are part of each CDR3. Fields, in order: D gene, clone size, CDR3 length, V gene, J gene, CDR3 protein, CDR3 DNA. A D gene is named only where the DNA matches it firmly. Size is omitted from some rows. Given values are once, few, many or a class for expanded clones.

d_gene: TRBD1; abundance: -; len: 14; v_gene: TRBV4-1; j_gene: TRBJ1-3; CDR3aa: CASSWDRYGNTIYF; CDR3nt: TGCGCCAGCAGCTGGGACAGGTACGGAAACACCATATATTTT
d_gene: TRBD1; abundance: -; len: 13; v_gene: TRBV5-4; j_gene: TRBJ1-2; CDR3aa: CASSLGDRPGYTF; CDR3nt: TGTGCCAGCAGCTTGGGGGACAGGCCTGGCTACACCTTC
d_gene: -; abundance: -; len: 14; v_gene: TRBV18; j_gene: TRBJ1-5; CDR3aa: CASSLTGTDQPQHF; CDR3nt: TGTGCCAGCTCACTCACAGGGACCGATCAGCCCCAGCATTTT
d_gene: TRBD1; abundance: -; len: 13; v_gene: TRBV12-3/TRBV12-4; j_gene: TRBJ1-2; CDR3aa: CASSQGTGNGYTF; CDR3nt: TGTGCCAGCAGCCAAGGGACAGGGAATGGCTACACCTTC
d_gene: TRBD1; abundance: once; len: 16; v_gene: TRBV5-6; j_gene: TRBJ2-1; CDR3aa: CASSHRDRGRLHEQFF; CDR3nt: TGTGCCAGCAGCCACCGGGACAGGGGGCGCCTCCATGAGCAGTTCTTC
d_gene: -; abundance: -; len: 15; v_gene: TRBV9; j_gene: TRBJ2-1; CDR3aa: CASSVGRGHFNEQFF; CDR3nt: TGTGCCAGCAGCGTAGGGCGGGGGCACTTTAATGAGCAGTTCTTC
d_gene: TRBD1; abundance: many; len: 14; v_gene: TRBV7-8; j_gene: TRBJ1-6; CDR3aa: CASRLGQGNSPLHF; CDR3nt: TGTGCCAGCAGGCTGGGACAGGGGAATTCACCCCTCCACTTT
d_gene: -; abundance: -; len: 15; v_gene: TRBV19; j_gene: TRBJ1-4; CDR3aa: CASRAPPEGYGKLFF; CDR3nt: TGTGCCAGTAGAGCCCCCCCCGAGGGCTACGGAAAACTGTTTTTT
d_gene: -; abundance: -; len: 13; v_gene: TRBV12-3/TRBV12-4; j_gene: TRBJ1-2; CDR3aa: CASSTGQLPGYTF; CDR3nt: TGTGCCAGCAGCACGGGTCAACTGCCTGGCTACACCTTC
d_gene: TRBD2; abundance: -; len: 17; v_gene: TRBV5-6; j_gene: TRBJ2-2; CDR3aa: CASRSGLAGGLAGELFF; CDR3nt: TGTGCCAGCAGGTCCGGACTAGCGGGAGGGTTGGCCGGGGAGCTGTTTTTT
d_gene: -; abundance: -; len: 14; v_gene: TRBV24-1; j_gene: TRBJ1-4; CDR3aa: CATSLQGLIEKLFF; CDR3nt: TGTGCCACCAGTCTCCAGGGCCTTATTGAAAAACTGTTTTTT
d_gene: -; abundance: few; len: 16; v_gene: TRBV19; j_gene: TRBJ2-2; CDR3aa: CASSMFAGLNTGELFF; CDR3nt: TGTGCCAGTAGTATGTTTGCGGGGCTGAACACCGGGGAGCTGTTTTTT
d_gene: TRBD1; abundance: -; len: 15; v_gene: TRBV9; j_gene: TRBJ1-4; CDR3aa: CASSVLGQDHEKLFF; CDR3nt: TGTGCCAGCAGCGTATTGGGACAGGACCATGAAAAACTGTTTTTT
d_gene: -; abundance: -; len: 14; v_gene: TRBV3-1/TRBV3-2; j_gene: TRBJ2-3; CDR3aa: CASSLGLETDTQYF; CDR3nt: TGTGCCAGCAGCCTTGGACTGGAAACAGATACGCAGTATTTT
d_gene: TRBD1; abundance: -; len: 15; v_gene: TRBV5-1; j_gene: TRBJ2-1; CDR3aa: CASSPDGQGFWEQFF; CDR3nt: TGCGCCAGCAGCCCCGACGGACAGGGGTTCTGGGAGCAGTTCTTC
d_gene: TRBD2; abundance: once; len: 15; v_gene: TRBV7-9; j_gene: TRBJ2-7; CDR3aa: CASSLRQGLPYEQYF; CDR3nt: TGTGCCAGCAGCCTGAGGCAGGGACTACCCTACGAGCAGTACTTC
d_gene: TRBD1; abundance: -; len: 14; v_gene: TRBV2; j_gene: TRBJ2-1; CDR3aa: CASKTGSWGNEQFF; CDR3nt: TGTGCCAGCAAGACAGGGAGTTGGGGCAATGAGCAGTTCTTC
d_gene: TRBD2; abundance: once; len: 15; v_gene: TRBV6-1; j_gene: TRBJ2-3; CDR3aa: CASSEANRGGDTQYF; CDR3nt: TGTGCCAGCAGTGAAGCGAATCGGGGAGGGGATACGCAGTATTTT